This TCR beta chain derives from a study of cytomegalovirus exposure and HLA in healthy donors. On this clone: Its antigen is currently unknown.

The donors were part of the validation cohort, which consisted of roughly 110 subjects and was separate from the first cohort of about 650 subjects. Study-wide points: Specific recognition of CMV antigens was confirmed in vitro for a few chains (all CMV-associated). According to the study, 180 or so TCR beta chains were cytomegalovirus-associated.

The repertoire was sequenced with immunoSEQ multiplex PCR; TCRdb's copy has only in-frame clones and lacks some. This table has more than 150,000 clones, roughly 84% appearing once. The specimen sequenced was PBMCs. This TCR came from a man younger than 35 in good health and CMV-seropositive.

CDR3 protein: CASTTGGGETQYF. CDR3 nucleotide sequence: TGTGCCAGTACGACAGGGGGCGGAGAGACCCAGTACTTC. The chain has TRBV19 and TRBJ2-5, with 10 bases identical to TRBD1. The trim removed 7 bases at V and 4 bases at J, leaving 3 bases unmatched. The CDR3 covers 13 residues. Germline values: CDR1 LNHDA, CDR2 SQIVND (reference sequence).